This TCR beta chain stems from a study of blood T cell repertoires in COVID-19 (dated by TCRdb to about 2020). With regard to the full study: The collaborator samples originated in the United States, Italy and Spain and spanned the acute and convalescent phases of COVID-19. A freely available public database, intended as a resource for researchers studying the immune response to SARS-CoV-2, is where the repertoires were released. The prospective study material was composed of cDNA or gDNA derived from T cells, B-cell-depleted T cells, or PBMCs. Deeply sampled blood TCRbeta repertoires from subjects exposed to, actively infected with, or recovered from COVID-19 were included in the dataset. Nearly every sample came with metadata listing a de-identified subject ID, COVID-19 status, age in years and sex. Where available, HLA class I and class II types were taken from metadata supplied by the sample provider and were not determined by assay-based typing. The samples were drawn from the first 160 participants of the ongoing ImmuneRACE study and from under 1,500 subjects provided by 6 global collaborators.

The immunoSEQ Assay, a bias-controlled multiplex PCR, was used to amplify TCRbeta CDR3 regions from genomic DNA. The authors' pipeline ran thus. Nucleated cell counts per sample were estimated from amplification of reference gene primers within the assay. To quantify the absolute abundance of each unique TCRbeta CDR3 rearrangement, sequence reads were collapsed and filtered. For each sample, productive Simpson clonality was calculated as the square root of Simpson's diversity index across productive rearrangements. In its TCRdb copy, this immuneACCESS table keeps in-frame sequences only and misses some clones. Where compared with another copy, unresolved V genes explain less than half of these, and the others have no known cause. D and trimming come from the DNA, and the V and J calls and clone size come from that table. This sample gives some 150,000 clones in total; around 90% of them show up just once. Around 2.9% of the sample is held by the ten biggest clonotypes.

The collaborating institutions used their own protocols to collect whole blood in K2EDTA tubes. For TCRbeta analysis, collaborators shipped samples in one of three forms: frozen whole blood, isolated PBMCs, or DNA extracted from either of those sample types. After removal of 4 bases from V and 4 bases from J, the junction retains 14 bases not matched to a gene. According to the germline V gene (reference sequence), CDR1 reads SGHNT and CDR2 reads YYREEE. The CDR3 holds 18 amino acids from the cysteine to the phenylalanine. Of all the DNA, just the CDR3 is kept, 54 bases in frame from base 1. Overall study results and their limits: The quantity of clinical and demographic metadata differed by source and by participant and was supplied without curation.

For this clone: No antigen is known for it. No base quality information exists; no much larger clone differs at one position.

This TCR derives from a man in his 60s with acute or convalescent COVID-19. The sequencing sample was made of peripheral blood. The chain couples TRBV5-4 to TRBJ1-2; a stretch of 12 junction bases matches TRBD1. This receptor has the CDR3 CASSNPPGQGATLYGYTF. The nucleotide sequence reads as follows: TGTGCCAGCAGCAACCCGCCGGGACAGGGGGCGACTCTCTATGGCTACACCTTC.